This TCR beta chain stems from a study of PD-1 blockade in classical Hodgkin lymphoma. CDR3 length equals 15 residues. Trimming pared 0 bases from V and 1 base from J, leaving 10 bases between. CDR1 and CDR2 (germline): SGHRS, YFSETQ. Each and every patient relapsed after autologous stem cell transplantation, and patients got differing brentuximab vedotin exposure. Here immunoSEQ multiplex PCR was the method, and the copy in TCRdb shows in-frame clones only, minus some. The sample records fewer than 70,000 clones, around 90% being singletons. The study's findings and limits: Newly diagnosed patients and complete responders had comparable diversity at baseline. TCR diversity in CD4+, not CD8+, cells rose significantly by C4D1. Excluded were patients who started nivolumab under 1 year after ASCT, a group that had lower diversity.

This clone appeared once. Its specificity is unknown. This clonotype was sampled from a human donor with classical Hodgkin lymphoma. The sample here was peripheral blood mononuclear cells (PBMCs), taken before the second cycle of nivolumab. V gene TRBV5-1 combines with J gene TRBJ2-5; maybe TRBD2 (5 bases). The CDR3 here is CASSLAVSGQETQYF. DNA for the CDR3: TGCGCCAGCAGCTTGGCCGTCAGCGGCCAAGAGACCCAGTACTTC. Looking up the rest from reference TRBV5-1 and TRBJ2-5 gives the full variable domain: KAGVTQTPRYLIKTRGQQVTLSCSPISGHRSVSWYQQTPGQGLQFLFEYFSETQRNKGNFPGRFSGRQFSNSRSEMNVSTLELGDSALYLCASSLAVSGQETQYFGPGTRLLVL.